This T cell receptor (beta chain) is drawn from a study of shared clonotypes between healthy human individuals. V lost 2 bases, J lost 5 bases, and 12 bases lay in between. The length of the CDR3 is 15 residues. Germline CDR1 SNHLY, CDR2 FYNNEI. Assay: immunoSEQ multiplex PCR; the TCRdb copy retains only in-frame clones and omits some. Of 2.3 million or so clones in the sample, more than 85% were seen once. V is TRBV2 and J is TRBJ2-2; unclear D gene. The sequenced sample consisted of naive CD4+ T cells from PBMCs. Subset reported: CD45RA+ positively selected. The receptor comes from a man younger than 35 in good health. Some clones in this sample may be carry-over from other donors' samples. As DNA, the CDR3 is TGTGCCAGCAGTGAATCGGGTTGGATAACCGGGGAGCTGTTTTTT. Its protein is CASSESGWITGELFF.